Reported below is one TCR beta chain. Its antigen remains unknown. These data are taken from a study of T cells in Graves' hyperthyroidism and ophthalmopathy. Using RNA transcripts as the source, TCR beta CDR3 regions were amplified. An initial round of RT-PCR targeting the TCR CDR3 relied on the HTBI primer set. TCRdb re-analysed the multiplex PCR reads in MiXCR, keeping a single row per CDR3 protein. This sample has approximately 620,000 distinct CDR3 sequences, with roughly 16% found just once. Patients with uncontrolled infections, other autoimmune diseases, pregnancy or lactation were excluded. Study-wide points: The majority of expanded thyroid clonotypes above 0.001 also appeared in blood. In simple terms, a model built on 13 V-J features told ophthalmopathy apart from stable hyperthyroidism.

The sample taken for sequencing was blood. The sequence came from a woman in her thirties or forties with Graves' ophthalmopathy.

This CDR3 reads CASSTPGTSRQFF. For the CDR3, the DNA is TGTGCCAGCAGCACCCCCGGGACTAGCAGGCAGTTCTTC. The genes are TRBV6-1 and TRBJ2-1; 9 bases align to TRBD2. V lost 6 bases, J lost 12 bases, and 9 bases stayed unmatched. The CDR3 has 13 residues. Germline CDR1 MNHNS, CDR2 SASEGT.